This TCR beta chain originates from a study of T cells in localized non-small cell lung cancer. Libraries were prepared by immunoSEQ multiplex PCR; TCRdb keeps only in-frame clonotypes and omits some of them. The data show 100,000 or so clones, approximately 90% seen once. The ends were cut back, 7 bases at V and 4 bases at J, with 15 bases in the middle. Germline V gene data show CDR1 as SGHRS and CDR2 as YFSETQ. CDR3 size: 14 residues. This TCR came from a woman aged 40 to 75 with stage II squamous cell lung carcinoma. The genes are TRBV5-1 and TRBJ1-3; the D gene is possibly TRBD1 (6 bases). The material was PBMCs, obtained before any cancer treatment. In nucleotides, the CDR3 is TGCGCCAGCGGTGGAGGGGGTTCCGGAAACACCATATATTTT. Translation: CASGGGGSGNTIYF. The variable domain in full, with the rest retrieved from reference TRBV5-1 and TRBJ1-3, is KAGVTQTPRYLIKTRGQQVTLSCSPISGHRSVSWYQQTPGQGLQFLFEYFSETQRNKGNFPGRFSGRQFSNSRSEMNVSTLELGDSALYLCASGGGGSGNTIYFGEGSWLTVV.